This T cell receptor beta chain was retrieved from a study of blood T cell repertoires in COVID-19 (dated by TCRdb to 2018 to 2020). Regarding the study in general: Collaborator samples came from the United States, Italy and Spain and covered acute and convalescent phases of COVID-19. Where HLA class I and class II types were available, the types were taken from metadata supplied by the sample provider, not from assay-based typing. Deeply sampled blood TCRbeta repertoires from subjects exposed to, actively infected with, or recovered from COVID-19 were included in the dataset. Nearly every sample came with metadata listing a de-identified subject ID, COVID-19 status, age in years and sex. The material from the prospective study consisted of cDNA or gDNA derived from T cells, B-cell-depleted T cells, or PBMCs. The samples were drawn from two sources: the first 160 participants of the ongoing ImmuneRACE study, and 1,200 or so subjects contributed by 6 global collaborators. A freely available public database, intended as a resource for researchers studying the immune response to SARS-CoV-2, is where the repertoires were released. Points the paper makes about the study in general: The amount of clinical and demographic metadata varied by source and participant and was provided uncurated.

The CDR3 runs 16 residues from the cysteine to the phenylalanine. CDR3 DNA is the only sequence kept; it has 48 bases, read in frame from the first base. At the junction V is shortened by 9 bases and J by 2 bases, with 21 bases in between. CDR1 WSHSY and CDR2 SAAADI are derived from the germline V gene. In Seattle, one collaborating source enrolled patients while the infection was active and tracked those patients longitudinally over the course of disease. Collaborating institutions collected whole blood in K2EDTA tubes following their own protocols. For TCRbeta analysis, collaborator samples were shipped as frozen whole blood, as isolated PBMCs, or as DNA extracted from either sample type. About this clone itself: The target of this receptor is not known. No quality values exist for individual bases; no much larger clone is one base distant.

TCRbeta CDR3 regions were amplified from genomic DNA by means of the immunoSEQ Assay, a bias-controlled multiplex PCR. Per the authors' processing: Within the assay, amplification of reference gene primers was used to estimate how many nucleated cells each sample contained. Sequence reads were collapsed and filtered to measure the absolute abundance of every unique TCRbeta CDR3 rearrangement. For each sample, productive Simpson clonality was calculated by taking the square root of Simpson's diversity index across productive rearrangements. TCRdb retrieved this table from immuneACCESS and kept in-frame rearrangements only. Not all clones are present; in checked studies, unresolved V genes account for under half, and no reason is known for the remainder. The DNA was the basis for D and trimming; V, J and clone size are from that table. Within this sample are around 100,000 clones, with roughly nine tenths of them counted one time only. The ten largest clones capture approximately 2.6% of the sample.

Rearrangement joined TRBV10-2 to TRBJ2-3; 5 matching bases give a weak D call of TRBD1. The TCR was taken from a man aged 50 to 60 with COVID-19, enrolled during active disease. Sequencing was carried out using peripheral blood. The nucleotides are TGCGCCAGTAGGGGCCTAGTGACCGCCTTCACAGATACGCAGTATTTT. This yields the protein CASRGLVTAFTDTQYF.